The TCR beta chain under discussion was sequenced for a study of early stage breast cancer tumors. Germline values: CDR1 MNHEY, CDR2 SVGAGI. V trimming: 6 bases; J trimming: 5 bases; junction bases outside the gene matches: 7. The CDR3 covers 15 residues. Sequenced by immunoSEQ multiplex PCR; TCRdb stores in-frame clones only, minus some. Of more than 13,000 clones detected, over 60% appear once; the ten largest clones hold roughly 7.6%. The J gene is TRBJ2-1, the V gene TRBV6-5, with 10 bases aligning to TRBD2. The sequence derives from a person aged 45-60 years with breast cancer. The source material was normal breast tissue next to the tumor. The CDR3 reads CASSPKREGHNEQFF. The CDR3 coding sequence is TGTGCCAGCAGCCCCAAGCGGGAGGGTCACAATGAGCAGTTCTTC.